These T cell receptor beta chains were read from a single sample in a study of blood T cell repertoires in COVID-19. TCRdb keeps only in-frame clones here, not all; method: immunoSEQ multiplex PCR. The sample contains more than 95,000 clones, approximately 80% of which appear only once. The sequenced sample consisted of peripheral blood. Source of these receptors: a woman between 45 and 60 years old with acute or convalescent COVID-19. Each CDR3 is given with its conserved first and last residue. A D gene is named only where the DNA matches it firmly. Some rows have no size entry. The others give once, few or many, or a class for an expanded clone.

abundance: NA
j_gene: TRBJ2-3
v_gene: TRBV5-6
d_gene: NA
CDR3aa: CASEKNTDTQYF
CDR3nt: TGTGCCAGCGAGAAGAACACAGATACGCAGTATTTT

abundance: NA
j_gene: TRBJ1-1
v_gene: TRBV9
d_gene: TRBD1
CDR3aa: CASSVLLDRAEAFF
CDR3nt: TGTGCCAGCAGCGTACTCTTAGACAGGGCCGAAGCTTTCTTT

abundance: few
j_gene: TRBJ2-1
v_gene: TRBV11-2
d_gene: TRBD1
CDR3aa: CASSQDRDEQFF
CDR3nt: TGTGCCAGCAGCCAGGACAGGGACGAGCAGTTCTTC

abundance: NA
j_gene: TRBJ1-4
v_gene: TRBV19
d_gene: TRBD1
CDR3aa: CASSIDRLGQDPATNEKLFF
CDR3nt: TGTGCCAGTAGTATAGATCGTCTTGGACAGGACCCTGCAACTAATGAAAAACTGTTTTTT

abundance: NA
j_gene: TRBJ2-2
v_gene: TRBV30
d_gene: TRBD2
CDR3aa: CAWSYRRGGNTGELFF
CDR3nt: TGTGCCTGGAGTTATCGTCGGGGGGGGAACACCGGGGAGCTGTTTTTT

abundance: NA
j_gene: TRBJ1-1
v_gene: TRBV5-1
d_gene: NA
CDR3aa: CASSLAGHADRNTEAFF
CDR3nt: TGCGCCAGCAGCTTGGCCGGACACGCGGATAGGAACACTGAAGCTTTCTTT

abundance: NA
j_gene: TRBJ2-5
v_gene: TRBV12-3/TRBV12-4
d_gene: NA
CDR3aa: CASSLDRETQYF
CDR3nt: TGTGCCAGCAGTTTAGACCGGGAGACCCAGTACTTC

abundance: NA
j_gene: TRBJ1-1
v_gene: TRBV28
d_gene: NA
CDR3aa: CASSFREFWTGAFF
CDR3nt: TGTGCCAGCAGTTTCCGAGAATTCTGGACGGGGGCTTTCTTT

abundance: NA
j_gene: TRBJ2-2
v_gene: TRBV18
d_gene: TRBD2
CDR3aa: CASSPTAGANTGELFF
CDR3nt: TGTGCCAGCTCACCAACCGCGGGAGCGAACACCGGGGAGCTGTTTTTT

abundance: NA
j_gene: TRBJ1-2
v_gene: TRBV4-2
d_gene: TRBD1
CDR3aa: CASSQETGVAYGYTF
CDR3nt: TGTGCCAGCAGCCAAGAGACAGGGGTGGCCTATGGCTACACCTTC

abundance: few
j_gene: TRBJ2-1
v_gene: TRBV28
d_gene: TRBD2
CDR3aa: CASSSSGLAVAYNEQFF
CDR3nt: TGTGCCAGCAGTTCGTCGGGACTAGCGGTCGCCTACAATGAGCAGTTCTTC

abundance: NA
j_gene: TRBJ2-1
v_gene: TRBV24-1
d_gene: NA
CDR3aa: CATSDRSSGEQFF
CDR3nt: TGTGCCACCAGTGACCGGTCGAGCGGTGAGCAGTTCTTC

abundance: few
j_gene: TRBJ2-5
v_gene: TRBV7-9
d_gene: NA
CDR3aa: CASSHNGHYQETQYF
CDR3nt: TGTGCCAGCAGCCACAATGGACACTACCAAGAGACCCAGTACTTC

abundance: once
j_gene: TRBJ1-1
v_gene: TRBV28
d_gene: TRBD1
CDR3aa: CASSRTGEVARSEAFF
CDR3nt: TGTGCCAGCAGTCGGACAGGGGAGGTTGCTCGCTCTGAAGCTTTCTTT

abundance: few
j_gene: TRBJ1-3
v_gene: TRBV9
d_gene: NA
CDR3aa: CASSVGAFGNTIYF
CDR3nt: TGTGCCAGCAGCGTGGGGGCCTTTGGAAACACCATATATTTT

abundance: NA
j_gene: TRBJ2-3
v_gene: TRBV28
d_gene: NA
CDR3aa: CASSFYGADTQYF
CDR3nt: TGTGCCAGCAGTTTTTATGGGGCGGATACGCAGTATTTT

abundance: NA
j_gene: TRBJ1-2
v_gene: TRBV30
d_gene: NA
CDR3aa: CAWINPRGGGYGYTF
CDR3nt: TGTGCCTGGATCAACCCCCGGGGGGGCGGCTATGGCTACACCTTC

abundance: NA
j_gene: TRBJ2-6
v_gene: TRBV18
d_gene: TRBD1
CDR3aa: CASSPGQGSSGANVLTF
CDR3nt: TGTGCCAGCTCACCCGGACAGGGGAGCTCTGGGGCCAACGTCCTGACTTTC

abundance: NA
j_gene: TRBJ2-3
v_gene: TRBV5-1
d_gene: NA
CDR3aa: CASSYGHLTNTDTQYF
CDR3nt: TGCGCCAGCAGCTACGGACACTTGACAAACACAGATACGCAGTATTTT

abundance: once
j_gene: TRBJ2-6
v_gene: TRBV4-1
d_gene: NA
CDR3aa: CASSQDRGKTGANVLTF
CDR3nt: TGCGCCAGCAGCCAAGACAGGGGAAAGACTGGGGCCAACGTCCTGACTTTC

abundance: NA
j_gene: TRBJ1-2
v_gene: TRBV4-1
d_gene: TRBD1
CDR3aa: CASSNIDRGNYGYTF
CDR3nt: TGCGCCAGCAGCAATATCGACAGGGGTAACTATGGCTACACCTTC

abundance: NA
j_gene: TRBJ2-1
v_gene: TRBV7-9
d_gene: TRBD1
CDR3aa: CASSLGQGNEQFF
CDR3nt: TGTGCCAGCAGCCTAGGACAGGGAAATGAGCAGTTCTTC

abundance: NA
j_gene: TRBJ1-1
v_gene: TRBV6-5
d_gene: TRBD1
CDR3aa: CASSPDRVVGIAFF
CDR3nt: TGTGCCAGCAGCCCGGACAGGGTCGTGGGTATCGCTTTCTTT

abundance: NA
j_gene: TRBJ2-3
v_gene: TRBV19
d_gene: TRBD2
CDR3aa: CASSLAGVTDTQYF
CDR3nt: TGTGCCAGTAGTTTAGCGGGGGTCACAGATACGCAGTATTTT

abundance: once
j_gene: TRBJ1-5
v_gene: TRBV6-5
d_gene: TRBD1
CDR3aa: CASGQGGNQPQHF
CDR3nt: TGTGCCAGCGGACAGGGGGGCAATCAGCCCCAGCATTTT

abundance: NA
j_gene: TRBJ1-5
v_gene: TRBV2
d_gene: NA
CDR3aa: CASRGDTDNQPQHF
CDR3nt: TGTGCCAGCAGAGGGGACACAGACAATCAGCCCCAGCATTTT